This is a list of T cell receptor beta chains from one sample in a study of T cell repertoires and HLA-DP antigens. Sequencing was performed with immunoSEQ multiplex PCR; in TCRdb, only in-frame clones are kept and a portion is missing. Among 65,000 to 90,000 clones listed, around three quarters were seen once. Their recognized antigens are unknown. Material for sequencing was CD4+ T cells from PBMCs. These receptors all stem from a man aged 60-69 years in good health and CMV-seronegative. Each CDR3 is given with its conserved first and last residue. D genes are given only for firm matches. Where a row states a size, it is once, few, many or the class of an expanded clone; other rows omit it.

CDR3 DNA: TGTGCCAGTAGTAGCCACAGGGTTGAAAAACTGTTTTTT; CDR3 protein: CASSSHRVEKLFF; J gene: TRBJ1-4; V gene: TRBV19; clone size: NA; D gene: NA
CDR3 DNA: TGTGCCAGCAGCTTGGCGAGGGGAGGCACTGAAGCTTTCTTT; CDR3 protein: CASSLARGGTEAFF; J gene: TRBJ1-1; V gene: TRBV5-5; clone size: once; D gene: NA
CDR3 DNA: TGTGCCAGCAGCTTGAGGGGTACGGACGAGCAGTACTTC; CDR3 protein: CASSLRGTDEQYF; J gene: TRBJ2-7; V gene: TRBV5-8; clone size: once; D gene: NA
CDR3 DNA: TGTGCCAGCGGCCGGGGGGACAACTATGGCTACACCTTC; CDR3 protein: CASGRGDNYGYTF; J gene: TRBJ1-2; V gene: TRBV28; clone size: few; D gene: NA
CDR3 DNA: TGTGCCAGCAGCCCACTAGCGGTTGCCACCGGGGAGCTGTTTTTT; CDR3 protein: CASSPLAVATGELFF; J gene: TRBJ2-2; V gene: TRBV11-2; clone size: few; D gene: TRBD2
CDR3 DNA: TGCGCCAGCAGCCAACTCGGACAGGAGATTGAAGCTTTCTTT; CDR3 protein: CASSQLGQEIEAFF; J gene: TRBJ1-1; V gene: TRBV4-3; clone size: NA; D gene: TRBD1
CDR3 DNA: TGTGCCAGCAGTACACAGGGGGCGGGTGGCTACACCTTC; CDR3 protein: CASSTQGAGGYTF; J gene: TRBJ1-2; V gene: TRBV28; clone size: NA; D gene: TRBD1
CDR3 DNA: TGTGCCAGCAGTGAAGGTATTTCGCCTAACTATGGCTACACCTTC; CDR3 protein: CASSEGISPNYGYTF; J gene: TRBJ1-2; V gene: TRBV6-1; clone size: once; D gene: NA
CDR3 DNA: TGTGCCAGCAGCGCCCTGCGAAGGACTAGCGGGAGGGACAAAAACATTCAGTACTTC; CDR3 protein: CASSALRRTSGRDKNIQYF; J gene: TRBJ2-4; V gene: TRBV28; clone size: NA; D gene: TRBD2
CDR3 DNA: TGTGCCAGCAGCAGTGGCGGGACTCGGGGCACAGATACGCAGTATTTT; CDR3 protein: CASSSGGTRGTDTQYF; J gene: TRBJ2-3; V gene: TRBV14; clone size: NA; D gene: NA
CDR3 DNA: TGTGCCAGCTCGCCCTACTCAGGGACAGGGGCTGGGGAGACCCAGTACTTC; CDR3 protein: CASSPYSGTGAGETQYF; J gene: TRBJ2-5; V gene: TRBV18; clone size: once; D gene: TRBD1
CDR3 DNA: TGTGCCAGCAGCTTAGGGGTAGCGGGTACAGATACGCAGTATTTT; CDR3 protein: CASSLGVAGTDTQYF; J gene: TRBJ2-3; V gene: TRBV7-7; clone size: NA; D gene: TRBD2
CDR3 DNA: TGTGCCAGCAGTGGTGGGGGCCGGGTCCGGCAGCCCCAGCATTTT; CDR3 protein: CASSGGGRVRQPQHF; J gene: TRBJ1-5; V gene: TRBV27; clone size: NA; D gene: NA
CDR3 DNA: TGCAGTGCTAGCATTAATGAAAAACTGTTTTTT; CDR3 protein: CSASINEKLFF; J gene: TRBJ1-4; V gene: TRBV20-1; clone size: NA; D gene: NA
CDR3 DNA: TGTGCCAGCAGCTCTTGGACTAGCGGGAACACAGATACGCAGTATTTT; CDR3 protein: CASSSWTSGNTDTQYF; J gene: TRBJ2-3; V gene: TRBV9; clone size: once; D gene: TRBD2
CDR3 DNA: TGCGCCAGCAGCTCCGGGAGTTATAGCAATCAGCCCCAGCATTTT; CDR3 protein: CASSSGSYSNQPQHF; J gene: TRBJ1-5; V gene: TRBV5-1; clone size: NA; D gene: NA
CDR3 DNA: TGTGCCAGCAGTCCGCGAGTCGGCAGGGGTAGGCAGTTCTTC; CDR3 protein: CASSPRVGRGRQFF; J gene: TRBJ2-1; V gene: TRBV28; clone size: NA; D gene: NA
CDR3 DNA: TGTGCCAGCAGCATGGGGGCCGCTAATGAAAAACTGTTTTTT; CDR3 protein: CASSMGAANEKLFF; J gene: TRBJ1-4; V gene: TRBV11-2; clone size: NA; D gene: NA
CDR3 DNA: TGTGCCAGCAGTTGGGACAGGGGGGGCGAAAACACCATATATTTT; CDR3 protein: CASSWDRGGENTIYF; J gene: TRBJ1-3; V gene: TRBV6-5; clone size: NA; D gene: TRBD1
CDR3 DNA: TGCAGTGCCAAGGACAGTGCGGCCCAGTACTTC; CDR3 protein: CSAKDSAAQYF; J gene: TRBJ2-5; V gene: TRBV20-1; clone size: NA; D gene: NA
CDR3 DNA: TGTGCCAGCCAGTTGGGACTTAATTCACCCCTCCACTTT; CDR3 protein: CASQLGLNSPLHF; J gene: TRBJ1-6; V gene: TRBV9; clone size: NA; D gene: NA
CDR3 DNA: TGTGCCAGCAGCGTAGGGTCCAACAACTATGGCTACACCTTC; CDR3 protein: CASSVGSNNYGYTF; J gene: TRBJ1-2; V gene: TRBV9; clone size: NA; D gene: NA
CDR3 DNA: TGTGCCAGTGTTGGACAGGGGTACCCCGAAAAACTGTTTTTT; CDR3 protein: CASVGQGYPEKLFF; J gene: TRBJ1-4; V gene: TRBV19; clone size: NA; D gene: TRBD1